These 20 T cell receptor beta chains were sequenced from one sample in a study of OX40 agonist ivuxolimab in advanced cancers. Generated by immunoSEQ multiplex PCR, the TCRdb table keeps only in-frame clones and is missing some. This sample yields about 82,000 clones, of which roughly 88% are seen a single time; 0.75% to 0.95% belongs to the top ten. The sample was CD4+ or CD8+ T cells sorted from blood, taken in a trial of the OX40 agonist ivuxolimab. These receptors were collected from an adult with an advanced solid tumor such as melanoma, head and neck, liver or kidney cancer.

As to this clone: The same CDR3 arises from other DNA sequences in this sample as well. The rearrangement uses TRBV9 and TRBJ2-3; D unclear. The length of the CDR3 is 14 residues. CDR1 and CDR2 (germline): SGDLS, YYNGEE. V was clipped by 3 bases and J by 1 base, with 9 bases between them. The CDR3 coding sequence is TGTGCCAGCAGCGCTAGTACTCGCACAGATACGCAGTATTTT. This codes for CASSASTRTDTQYF.

This chain links TRBV28 with TRBJ2-6; no firm D call. Per the germline V gene, CDR1 is MDHEN and CDR2 is SYDVKM. V lost 5 bases and J lost 4, with 6 bases in between. The CDR3 runs to 13 residues. The CDR3 nucleotides are TGTGCCAGCAGTAGACCCGGGGCCAACGTCCTGACTTTC. It translates to CASSRPGANVLTF.

The chain links TRBV7-2 to TRBJ2-7; TRBD1 matches at 8 bases. This CDR3 region has 14 residues. After removal of 1 base from V and 4 bases from J, the junction contained 3 bases not matched to a gene. Per the germline V gene, CDR1 is SGHTA and CDR2 is FQGNSA. The CDR3 spells CASSLGTGRYEQYF. CDR3 coding DNA: TGTGCCAGCAGCTTAGGGACAGGGCGGTACGAGCAGTACTTC.

The chain couples TRBV6-1 to TRBJ2-1; D is uncertain. Germline-derived CDR1 and CDR2 are MNHNS and SASEGT. The CDR3 extends over 15 amino acids. V lost 6 bases and J 0 bases, leaving 12 bases between the germline ends. The CDR3 region has the DNA TGTGCCAGCAGAGCAATTACGAGCTCCTACAATGAGCAGTTCTTC. Translation gives CASRAITSSYNEQFF.

This clone was picked up one time. The rearrangement links TRBV12-5 to TRBJ1-5; the D is unclear. CDR3 length: 12 amino acids. CDR1 is LGHNT, CDR2 FRNRAP, per germline. V was trimmed by 5 bases and J by 6 bases, leaving 8 bases between them. The CDR3 DNA is TGTGCTAGTGGTGGGGAGGCTCAGCCCCAGCATTTT. Protein sequence: CASGGEAQPQHF.

The rearrangement uses TRBV6-5 and TRBJ2-4, with 7 nucleotides matching TRBD1. CDR1 and CDR2 (germline): MNHEY, SVGAGI. V lost 6 bases to trimming and J lost 9 bases; unmatched junction nucleotides: 8. This CDR3 contains 13 residues. CDR3 in amino acids: CASRGTVGSIQYF. CDR3 nucleotides: TGTGCCAGCAGGGGGACAGTTGGGAGCATTCAGTACTTC.

The CDR3 DNA reads TGTGCCAGTAGTCTCCTTGGTCAGGGGGCAACCTACGAGCAGTACTTC. Translated: CASSLLGQGATYEQYF. The chain has TRBV19 and TRBJ2-7, with TRBD1 identical over 8 bases. Germline loops: CDR1 LNHDA, CDR2 SQIVND (reference sequence). The CDR3 covers 16 residues. V lost 5 bases to trimming and J lost 2 bases; unmatched junction nucleotides: 11.

The chain links TRBV6-5 to TRBJ1-2; D is unresolved. Deletions cut 4 bases from V and 7 bases from J, with 19 bases between. The CDR3 runs 15 residues. The germline gives CDR1 MNHEY, CDR2 SVGAGI. The CDR3 protein is CASSSGGVGILGYTF. CDR3 DNA: TGTGCCAGCAGTTCCGGAGGTGTAGGGATCCTTGGCTACACCTTC.

The genes are TRBV7-3 and TRBJ2-5; D possibly corresponds to TRBD2 (6 bases). Trimming took 4 bases from V and 5 from J, leaving 20 bases between them. The germline gives CDR1 SGHTA, CDR2 FQGTGA. This CDR3 spans 16 amino acids. The CDR3 DNA reads as TGTGCCAGCAGCTCCACAGTTGGTGCGGGAATCGAGACCCAGTACTTC. It codes for CASSSTVGAGIETQYF.

This chain's CDR3 is CSVATGGGDTQYF. In DNA form, the CDR3 reads TGCAGCGTCGCGACAGGGGGGGGAGATACGCAGTATTTT. The chain employs TRBV29-1 and TRBJ2-3, with 9 bases identical to TRBD1. Germline assignment: CDR1 SQVTM and CDR2 ANQGSEA. The CDR3 spans 13 residues. Trimming removed 6 bases from V and 5 bases from J; junction bases left unmatched: 6.

CDR3 in amino acids: CASSILAVNNEQFF. In DNA form, the CDR3 reads TGTGCCAGTAGTATTCTAGCGGTGAACAATGAGCAGTTCTTC. J is TRBJ2-1 and V is TRBV19, with 7 bases fitting TRBD2. Germline V gene lookup returns CDR1 LNHDA and CDR2 SQIVND (reference sequence). The CDR3 covers 14 residues. J lost 5 bases, V lost 3 bases, and 4 bases had no gene match. Looking up the rest from reference TRBV19 and TRBJ2-1 gives the full variable domain: DGGITQSPKYLFRKEGQNVTLSCEQNLNHDAMYWYRQDPGQGLRLIYYSQIVNDFQKGDIAEGYSVSREKKESFPLTVTSAQKNPTAFYLCASSILAVNNEQFFGPGTRLTVL.

The chain is built from TRBV11-1 and TRBJ2-7; TRBD1 matches 11 bases. Trimming at V came to 5 bases and at J to 4 bases, leaving 7 bases not matched to a gene. The germline gives CDR1 SGHAT, CDR2 FQDESV (reference sequence). CDR3 length: 15 residues. The CDR3 nucleotides are TGTGCCAGCAGCCCCCGGACAGGGGGCGCGTACGAGCAGTACTTC. It codes for CASSPRTGGAYEQYF.

The V and J genes are TRBV11-3 and TRBJ2-6; D is uncertain. CDR3 length: 14 amino acids. V was clipped by 5 bases and J by 4 bases, with 9 bases between them. CDR1 is SGHNT, CDR2 YENEEA, per germline. Here the CDR3 reads CASSDQPGANVLTF. The CDR3 DNA follows: TGTGCCAGCAGCGACCAGCCCGGGGCCAACGTCCTGACTTTC.

The chain couples TRBV11-2 to TRBJ2-1; 8 bases agree with TRBD2. This CDR3 comprises 16 residues. Trimming removed 4 bases from V and 0 bases from J; junction bases left unmatched: 5. CDR1 is SGHAT and CDR2 is FQNNGV in the germline V gene. CDR3 protein: CASSSRGVSSYNEQFF. The CDR3 nucleotides read TGTGCCAGCAGCTCGCGGGGGGTCAGCTCCTACAATGAGCAGTTCTTC.

Of note for this clone: Germline and junction disagree at one end, which may indicate a read error. CDR3 sequence reads: CATRRAGEETQYF. The CDR3 nucleotides are TGTGCCACCAGAAGAGCGGGTGAAGAGACCCAGTACTTC. This chain joins TRBV15 and TRBJ2-5, with a weak D call TRBD2 (6 bases). Germline CDR1 and CDR2: LNHNV and YYDKDF (reference sequence). The CDR3 consists of 13 residues.

V usage is TRBV5-1 and J usage is TRBJ2-3; 7 nucleotides align to TRBD2. The CDR3 is made up of 16 amino acids. Germline V CDR1 and CDR2: SGHRS, YFSETQ. With 1 base clipped from V and 0 bases from J, the junction kept 5 bases outside the gene matches. The chain's CDR3 is CASSLQTGGSTDTQYF. The CDR3 DNA reads TGCGCCAGCAGCTTGCAGACGGGAGGAAGCACAGATACGCAGTATTTT.

The V gene is TRBV5-4, the J gene TRBJ2-5, with TRBD2 identical over 7 bases. The CDR3 length is 15 residues. Germline loops: CDR1 SGHNT, CDR2 YYREEE (reference sequence). J lost 6 bases, V lost 3 bases, and 11 bases had no gene match. In DNA form, the CDR3 reads TGTGCCAGCAGCTCCTCTGGGGGGGGTGGGAAGACCCAGTACTTC. This encodes CASSSSGGGGKTQYF. The complete variable domain, with remaining parts taken from reference TRBV5-4 and TRBJ2-5, reads ETGVTQSPTHLIKTRGQQVTLRCSSQSGHNTVSWYQQALGQGPQFIFQYYREEENGRGNFPPRFSGLQFPNYSSELNVNALELDDSALYLCASSSSGGGGKTQYFGPGTRLLVL.

This clone was seen a few times. V and J are TRBV7-8 and TRBJ1-2; D not certain. The germline V and J ends were trimmed by 1 base and 2 bases, with 14 bases remaining between them. The CDR3 length is 16 residues. Germline V lookup: CDR1 SGHVS, CDR2 FQNEAQ. The CDR3 DNA reads as TGTGCCAGCAGCTTAGAACGACAACAGTTAAACTATGGCTACACCTTC. Translation: CASSLERQQLNYGYTF.

The rearrangement links TRBV6-1 to TRBJ2-2; 8 nucleotides line up with TRBD2. Germline loops: CDR1 MNHNS, CDR2 SASEGT. Trimming cost V 4 bases and J 5 bases; bases outside gene matches: 6. CDR3 length: 15 residues. The CDR3 DNA reads as TGTGCCAGCAGTGCAGCGGGAGTTAGGACCGGGGAGCTGTTTTTT. It specifies CASSAAGVRTGELFF.

The rearrangement links TRBV13 to TRBJ2-1; weak D call: TRBD2 (5 bases). Germline V gene data show CDR1 as PRHDT and CDR2 as FYEKMQ (reference sequence). The CDR3 spans 17 residues. The V end lost 5 bases, the J end lost 0 bases, and 17 bases lay between the germline ends. DNA of the CDR3: TGTGCCAGCAGCCCCAGGCTAGCCCCAAGCTCCTACAATGAGCAGTTCTTC. Its translation is CASSPRLAPSSYNEQFF.